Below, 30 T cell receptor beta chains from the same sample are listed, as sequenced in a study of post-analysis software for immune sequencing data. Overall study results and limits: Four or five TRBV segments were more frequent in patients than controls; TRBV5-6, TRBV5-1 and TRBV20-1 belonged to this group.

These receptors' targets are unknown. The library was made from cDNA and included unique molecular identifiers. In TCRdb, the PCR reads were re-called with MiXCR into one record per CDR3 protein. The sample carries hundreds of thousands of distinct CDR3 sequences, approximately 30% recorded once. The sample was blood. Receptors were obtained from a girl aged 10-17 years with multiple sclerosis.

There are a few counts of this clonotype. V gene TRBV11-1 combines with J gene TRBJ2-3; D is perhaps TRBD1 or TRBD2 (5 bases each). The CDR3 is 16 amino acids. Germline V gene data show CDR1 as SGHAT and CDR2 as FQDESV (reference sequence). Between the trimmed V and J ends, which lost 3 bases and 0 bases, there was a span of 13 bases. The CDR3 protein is CASSLGDVASTDTQYF. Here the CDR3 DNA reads TGTGCCAGCAGCTTGGGGGACGTAGCTAGCACAGATACGCAGTATTTT. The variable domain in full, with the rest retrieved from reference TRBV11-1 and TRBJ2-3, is EAEVAQSPRYKITEKSQAVAFWCDPISGHATLYWYRQILGQGPELLVQFQDESVVDDSQLPKDRFSAERLKGVDSTLKIQPAELGDSAMYLCASSLGDVASTDTQYFGPGTRLTVL.

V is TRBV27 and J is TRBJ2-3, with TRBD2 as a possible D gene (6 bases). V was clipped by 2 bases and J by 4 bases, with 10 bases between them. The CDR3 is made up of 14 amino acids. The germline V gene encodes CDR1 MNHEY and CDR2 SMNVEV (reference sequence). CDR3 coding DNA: TGTGCCAGCAGTTTAAGCGGGCCTTCAGATACGCAGTATTTT. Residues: CASSLSGPSDTQYF.

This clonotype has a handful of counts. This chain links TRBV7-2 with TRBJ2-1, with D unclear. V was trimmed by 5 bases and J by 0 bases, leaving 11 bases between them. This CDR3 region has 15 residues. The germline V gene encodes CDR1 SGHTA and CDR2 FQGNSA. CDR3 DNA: TGTGCCAGCAGCCCCACGCAGTTCTCCTACAATGAGCAGTTCTTC. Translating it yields CASSPTQFSYNEQFF. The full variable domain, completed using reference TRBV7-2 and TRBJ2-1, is GAGVSQSPSNKVTEKGKDVELRCDPISGHTALYWYRQSLGQGLEFLIYFQGNSAPDKSGLPSDRFSAERTGGSVSTLTIQRTQQEDSAVYLCASSPTQFSYNEQFFGPGTRLTVL.

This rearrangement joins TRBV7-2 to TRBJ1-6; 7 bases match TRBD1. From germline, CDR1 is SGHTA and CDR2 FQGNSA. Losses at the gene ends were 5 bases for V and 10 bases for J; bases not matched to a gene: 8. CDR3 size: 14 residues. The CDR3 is CASSPTGRESPLHF. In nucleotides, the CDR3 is TGTGCCAGCAGCCCGACAGGGAGAGAGTCACCCCTCCACTTT.

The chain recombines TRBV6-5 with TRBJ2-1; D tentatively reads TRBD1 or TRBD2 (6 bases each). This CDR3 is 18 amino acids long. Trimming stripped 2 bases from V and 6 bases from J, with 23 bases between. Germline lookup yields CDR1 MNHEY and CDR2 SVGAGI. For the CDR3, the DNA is TGTGCCAGCAGTTACGAACCCACCGGACGGGGGCTCCTCAATGAGCAGTTCTTC. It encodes CASSYEPTGRGLLNEQFF.

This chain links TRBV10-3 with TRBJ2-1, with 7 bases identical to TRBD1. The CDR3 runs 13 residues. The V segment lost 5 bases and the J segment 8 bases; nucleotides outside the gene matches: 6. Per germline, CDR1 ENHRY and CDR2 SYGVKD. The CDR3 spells CAISPPTGDEQFF. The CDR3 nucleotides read TGTGCCATCAGTCCCCCTACAGGGGATGAGCAGTTCTTC.

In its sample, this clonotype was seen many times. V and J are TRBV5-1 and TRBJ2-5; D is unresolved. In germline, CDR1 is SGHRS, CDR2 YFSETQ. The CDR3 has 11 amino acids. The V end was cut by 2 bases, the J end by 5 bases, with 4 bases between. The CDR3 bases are TGCGCCAGCAGCTTTCACGAGACCCAGTACTTC. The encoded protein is CASSFHETQYF.

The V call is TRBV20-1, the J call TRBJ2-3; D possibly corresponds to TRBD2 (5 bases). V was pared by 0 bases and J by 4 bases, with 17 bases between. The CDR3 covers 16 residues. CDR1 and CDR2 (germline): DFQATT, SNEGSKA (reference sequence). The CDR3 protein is CSARDFSSRYSDTQYF. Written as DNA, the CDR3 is TGCAGTGCTAGAGATTTCTCTAGCCGATATTCAGATACGCAGTATTTT.

This CDR3 reads CASREGYGYTF. As DNA, the CDR3 is TGCGCCAGCAGGGAAGGCTATGGCTACACCTTC. V is TRBV5-1 and J is TRBJ1-2, with D unclear. Trimming removed 5 bases at V and 4 bases at J, with 6 bases between. The CDR3 runs to 11 residues. In germline, CDR1 is SGHRS, CDR2 YFSETQ.

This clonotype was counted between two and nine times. This chain's CDR3 is CASSSQALHEQYF. CDR3 in DNA: TGTGCCAGTAGTAGCCAGGCCCTGCACGAGCAGTACTTC. J is TRBJ2-7 and V is TRBV19; D gene ambiguous. The CDR3 is made up of 13 amino acids. Germline V gene data show CDR1 as LNHDA and CDR2 as SQIVND (reference sequence). The germline V and J ends were trimmed by 4 bases and 5 bases, with 12 bases remaining between them.

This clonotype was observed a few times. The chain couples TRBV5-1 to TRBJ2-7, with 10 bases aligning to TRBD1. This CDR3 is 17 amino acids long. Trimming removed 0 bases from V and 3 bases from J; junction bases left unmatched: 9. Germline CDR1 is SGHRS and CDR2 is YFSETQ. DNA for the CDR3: TGCGCCAGCAGCTTGGGTCTTATGTGGACAGGGGGCTACGAGCAGTACTTC. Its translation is CASSLGLMWTGGYEQYF.

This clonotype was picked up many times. The CDR3 DNA reads TGCGCCAGCAGTGAGCAGGGCTCCTACAATGAGCAGTTCTTC. Its translation is CASSEQGSYNEQFF. The rearrangement joins TRBV10-2 to TRBJ2-1, with a weak D call TRBD1 (5 bases). The CDR3 totals 14 residues. Germline values: CDR1 WSHSY, CDR2 SAAADI. Trimming took 2 bases from V and 0 from J, leaving 5 bases between them.

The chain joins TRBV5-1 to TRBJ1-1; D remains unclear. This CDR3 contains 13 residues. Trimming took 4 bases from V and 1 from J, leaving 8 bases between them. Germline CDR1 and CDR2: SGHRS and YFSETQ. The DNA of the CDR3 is TGCGCCAGCAGCAGATCACAGAACACTGAAGCTTTCTTT. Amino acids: CASSRSQNTEAFF.

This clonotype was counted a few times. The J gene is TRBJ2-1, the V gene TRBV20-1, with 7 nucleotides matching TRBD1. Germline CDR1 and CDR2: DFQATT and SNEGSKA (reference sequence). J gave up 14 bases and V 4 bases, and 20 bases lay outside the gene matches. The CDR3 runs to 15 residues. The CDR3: CSATGTDIFLFEEFF. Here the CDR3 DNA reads TGCAGTGCTACCGGGACAGATATATTCCTATTCGAGGAGTTCTTC.

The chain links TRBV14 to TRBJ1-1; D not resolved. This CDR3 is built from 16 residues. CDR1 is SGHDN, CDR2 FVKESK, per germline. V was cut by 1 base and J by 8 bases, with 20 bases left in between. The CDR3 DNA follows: TGTGCCAGCAGCCAAGGTTTTCCGGGTATGGTGGGGGAAGCTTTCTTT. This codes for CASSQGFPGMVGEAFF.

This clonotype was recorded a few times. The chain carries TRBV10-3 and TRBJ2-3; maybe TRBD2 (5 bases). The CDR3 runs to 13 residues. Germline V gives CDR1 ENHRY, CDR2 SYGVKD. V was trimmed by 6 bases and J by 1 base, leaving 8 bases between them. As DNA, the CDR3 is TGTGCCATCAGGATCGGGGGCACAGATACGCAGTATTTT. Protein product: CAIRIGGTDTQYF.

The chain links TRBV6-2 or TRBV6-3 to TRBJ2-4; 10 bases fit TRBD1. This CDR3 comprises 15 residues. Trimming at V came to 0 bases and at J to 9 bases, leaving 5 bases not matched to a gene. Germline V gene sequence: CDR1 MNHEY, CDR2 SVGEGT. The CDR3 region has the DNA TGTGCCAGCAGTTACTCCGGGACAGGGGTTGGCATTCAGTACTTC. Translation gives CASSYSGTGVGIQYF.

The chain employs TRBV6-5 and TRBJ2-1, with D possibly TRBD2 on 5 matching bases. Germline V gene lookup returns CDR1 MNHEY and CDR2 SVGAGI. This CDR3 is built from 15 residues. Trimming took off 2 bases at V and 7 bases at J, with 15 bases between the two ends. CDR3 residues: CASSYTEISANEQFF. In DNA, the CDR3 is TGTGCCAGCAGTTACACAGAGATTAGCGCGAATGAGCAGTTCTTC.

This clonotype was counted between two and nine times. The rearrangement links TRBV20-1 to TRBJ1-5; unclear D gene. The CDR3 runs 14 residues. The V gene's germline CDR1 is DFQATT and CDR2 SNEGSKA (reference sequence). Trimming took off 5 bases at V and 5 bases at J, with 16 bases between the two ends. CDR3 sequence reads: CSAQLAQRDQPQHF. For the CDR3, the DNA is TGCAGTGCTCAGTTGGCGCAGCGCGATCAGCCCCAGCATTTT.

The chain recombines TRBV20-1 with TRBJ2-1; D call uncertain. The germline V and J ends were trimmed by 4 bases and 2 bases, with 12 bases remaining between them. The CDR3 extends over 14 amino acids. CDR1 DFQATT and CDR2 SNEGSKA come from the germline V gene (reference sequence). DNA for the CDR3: TGCAGTGCTATCCTCCGTCGAACCTACAATGAGCAGTTCTTC. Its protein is CSAILRRTYNEQFF.

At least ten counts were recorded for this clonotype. In nucleotides, the CDR3 is TGTGCCAGCAGCCTAGGGGGAGGTCGCACAGATACGCAGTATTTT. This encodes CASSLGGGRTDTQYF. This chain connects TRBV7-2 to TRBJ2-3, with D perhaps given as TRBD1 or TRBD2 (6 bases each). The CDR3 has 15 amino acids. Germline-derived CDR1 and CDR2 are SGHTA and FQGNSA. With 5 bases removed from V and 1 base from J, the gap between germline ends came to 13 bases.

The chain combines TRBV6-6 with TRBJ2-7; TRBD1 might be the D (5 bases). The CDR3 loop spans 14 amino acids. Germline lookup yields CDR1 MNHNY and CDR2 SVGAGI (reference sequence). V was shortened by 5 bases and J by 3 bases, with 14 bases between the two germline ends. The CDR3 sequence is CASSIDRDLYEQYF. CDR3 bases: TGTGCCAGCAGTATTGACAGAGACCTCTACGAGCAGTACTTC.

The CDR3 loop reads CASTRGNNEQFF. The CDR3 region has the DNA TGTGCCAGCACCCGGGGGAACAATGAGCAGTTCTTC. The genes are TRBV7-9 and TRBJ2-1, with D possibly TRBD2 on 6 matching bases. This CDR3 has 12 residues. Trimming took 7 bases from V and 5 from J, leaving 9 bases between them. In germline, CDR1 is SEHNR, CDR2 FQNEAQ (reference sequence).

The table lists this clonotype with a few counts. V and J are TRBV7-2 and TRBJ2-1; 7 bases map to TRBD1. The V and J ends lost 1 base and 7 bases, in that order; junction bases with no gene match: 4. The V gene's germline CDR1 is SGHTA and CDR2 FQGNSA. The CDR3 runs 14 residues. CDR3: CASSLVQGLNEQFF. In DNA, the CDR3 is TGTGCCAGCAGCTTAGTACAGGGGTTGAATGAGCAGTTCTTC.

CDR3 region: CARTKGDPDTQYF. CDR3 DNA: TGCGCCAGAACTAAGGGGGACCCGGATACGCAGTATTTT. The V and J genes are TRBV10-1 and TRBJ2-3; TRBD1 is a possible D gene (6 bases). The CDR3 extends over 13 amino acids. The germline V gene has CDR1 WNHNN and CDR2 SYGVQD (reference sequence). V shed 9 bases and J shed 6 bases, with 16 bases lying between them.

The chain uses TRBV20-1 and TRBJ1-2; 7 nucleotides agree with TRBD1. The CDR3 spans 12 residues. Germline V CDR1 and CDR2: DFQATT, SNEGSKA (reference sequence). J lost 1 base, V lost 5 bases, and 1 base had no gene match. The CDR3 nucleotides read TGCAGTGCTGCAGGGGGTAACTATGGCTACACCTTC. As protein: CSAAGGNYGYTF.

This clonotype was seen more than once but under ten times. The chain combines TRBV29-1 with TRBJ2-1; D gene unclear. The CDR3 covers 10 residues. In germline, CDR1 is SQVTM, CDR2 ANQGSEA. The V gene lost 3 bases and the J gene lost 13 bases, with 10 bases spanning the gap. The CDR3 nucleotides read TGCAGCGTTGACCCCAGACGTCAGTTCTTC. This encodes CSVDPRRQFF.

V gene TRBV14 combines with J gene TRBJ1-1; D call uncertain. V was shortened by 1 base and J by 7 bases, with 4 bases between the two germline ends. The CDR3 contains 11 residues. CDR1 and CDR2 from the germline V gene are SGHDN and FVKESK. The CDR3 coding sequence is TGTGCCAGCAGCCAAGGTATTGAAGCTTTCTTT. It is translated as CASSQGIEAFF.

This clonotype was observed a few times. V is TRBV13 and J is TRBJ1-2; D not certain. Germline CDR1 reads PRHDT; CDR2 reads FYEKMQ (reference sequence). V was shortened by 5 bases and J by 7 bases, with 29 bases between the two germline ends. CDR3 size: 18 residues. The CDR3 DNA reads TGTGCCAGCAGCGAGCTAAGGGAACCAACCTCCCCCGGTCCTGGCTACACCTTC. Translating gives CASSELREPTSPGPGYTF.

CDR3 nucleotide sequence: TGTGCCAGCCAACCAGGCTACCGAGACTCACCCCTCCACTTT. Translated, it gives CASQPGYRDSPLHF. V is TRBV6-5 and J is TRBJ1-6, with D unresolved. The CDR3 loop spans 14 amino acids. Trimming cost V 8 bases and J 10 bases, with 18 bases left between them. Germline V gives CDR1 MNHEY, CDR2 SVGAGI.